These 4 T cell receptor beta chains came from one sample sequenced in a study of blood T cell repertoires in COVID-19. Repertoires were generated with immunoSEQ multiplex PCR, while TCRdb's copy carries only in-frame clones and drops some. Of roughly 250,000 clones detected, 65% to 80% appear once; the ten largest clones hold around 3.6%. The sequenced sample was peripheral blood. The source of these receptors is a middle-aged woman with active or convalescent COVID-19.

This clone was seen only once. The chain recombines TRBV5-4 with TRBJ1-2, with D possibly being TRBD1 (5 bases). The V and J ends lost 6 bases and 3 bases respectively, with 18 bases between them. Germline values: CDR1 SGHNT, CDR2 YYREEE (reference sequence). This CDR3 has 15 residues. The chain's CDR3 is CASISTLGPDYGYTF. CDR3 sequence (DNA): TGTGCCAGCATCTCTACCCTGGGGCCGGACTATGGCTACACCTTC.

This clone was seen just once. The chain couples TRBV4-1 to TRBJ2-6, with D perhaps TRBD1 (5 bases). Trimming shortened V by 5 bases and J by 4 bases, and 12 bases separated the two germline ends. The CDR3 sequence is 15 residues long. Germline loops: CDR1 MGHRA, CDR2 YSYEKL. The CDR3 coding sequence is TGCGCCAGCAGCTTAGGGCAGGGAGGGGCCAACGTCCTGACTTTC. Amino acids: CASSLGQGGANVLTF.

The chain has TRBV28 and TRBJ1-1; a possible D gene is TRBD1 (5 bases). This CDR3 has 16 residues. The germline V and J ends were trimmed by 5 bases and 5 bases, with 21 bases remaining between them. Germline CDR1 is MDHEN and CDR2 is SYDVKM. CDR3 DNA: TGTGCCAGCAGTCCCCAAAGGGGAGGGGCTGGGACTGAAGCTTTCTTT. Translated: CASSPQRGGAGTEAFF.

In its sample, this clone was seen once. V and J are TRBV7-3 and TRBJ2-1; 8 bases match TRBD2. The CDR3 has 14 residues. Trimming removed 3 bases from V and 7 bases from J; junction bases left unmatched: 5. CDR1 SGHTA and CDR2 FQGTGA come from the germline V gene. The CDR3 DNA follows: TGTGCCAGCAGCTTGGGACTAGGCAGAAATGAGCAGTTCTTC. Protein: CASSLGLGRNEQFF.